Below, 22 T cell receptor beta chains from the same sample are listed, as sequenced in a study of cytomegalovirus exposure and HLA in healthy donors. 60 Vbeta and 13 Jbeta primers were used in PCR. The assay was immunoSEQ multiplex PCR, and TCRdb's table has in-frame clones only and misses some. The sample consists of some 97,000 clones, 75% of them appearing once. The sequenced sample consisted of PBMCs. The receptors here all came from a young woman in good health and CMV-seropositive.

The chain combines TRBV7-8 with TRBJ2-5, with D possibly being TRBD2 (5 bases). Germline CDR1 and CDR2: SGHVS and FQNEAQ. Trimming left V 0 bases short and J 5 bases short, with 10 bases between. The CDR3 has 14 amino acids. In DNA form, the CDR3 reads TGTGCCAGCAGCTTAGCGAGGGCTTCGGAGACCCAGTACTTC. Protein: CASSLARASETQYF.

V usage is TRBV29-1 and J usage is TRBJ2-5, with TRBD2 matching over 10 bases. The CDR3 sequence is 13 residues long. CDR1 is SQVTM and CDR2 is ANQGSEA in the germline V gene. After removal of 3 bases from V and 7 bases from J, the junction contained 5 bases not matched to a gene. This CDR3 is CSVEPSGSGTQYF. CDR3 DNA: TGCAGCGTTGAGCCTAGCGGGAGCGGGACCCAGTACTTC.

A few counts support this clone. This sequence joins TRBV6-6 and TRBJ1-4; D gene ambiguous. V dropped 6 bases and J dropped 2 bases, with 10 bases sitting between them. The CDR3 sequence is 14 residues long. The germline gives CDR1 MNHNY, CDR2 SVGAGI (reference sequence). The CDR3 sequence is CASSLGGTNEKLFF. DNA of the CDR3: TGTGCCAGCAGCCTAGGAGGGACTAATGAAAAACTGTTTTTT.

The chain joins TRBV5-1 to TRBJ1-1, with 7 positions matching TRBD1. V was pared by 0 bases and J by 8 bases, with 4 bases of the junction left unmatched. Per germline, CDR1 SGHRS and CDR2 YFSETQ. The CDR3 consists of 13 residues. This CDR3 reads CASSLEGQLEAFF. The CDR3 region has the DNA TGCGCCAGCAGCTTGGAGGGACAGTTGGAAGCTTTCTTT.

This chain joins TRBV30 and TRBJ2-1; 10 bases agree with TRBD2. With 1 base clipped from V and 8 bases from J, the junction kept 11 bases outside the gene matches. This CDR3 has 16 amino acids. Germline V gene lookup returns CDR1 GTSNPN and CDR2 SVGIG (reference sequence). CDR3 sequence reads: CAWSAVSSGRGDEQFF. The CDR3 nucleotides are TGTGCCTGGAGTGCTGTCTCCAGCGGGAGGGGTGATGAGCAGTTCTTC.

The chain combines TRBV5-6 with TRBJ1-2; weak D call: TRBD1 (6 bases). V was clipped by 4 bases and J by 4 bases, with 14 bases between them. The CDR3 is 14 residues long. Germline CDR1 SGHDT, CDR2 YYEEEE. The chain's CDR3 is CASSPQGVAYGYTF. In DNA, the CDR3 is TGTGCCAGCAGCCCACAGGGAGTTGCCTATGGCTACACCTTC.

Turning to this clone: One end of the junction fails to match germline, which may point to a read error. Other DNA sequences within the sample encode an identical CDR3. V gene TRBV4-3 combines with J gene TRBJ2-7; D may be TRBD1 (5 bases). The CDR3 loop spans 13 amino acids. The germline V gene has CDR1 LGHNA and CDR2 YSLEER. For the CDR3, the DNA is TGCGCCAGCAGCCCAGGGCTGGGGTACGAGCAGTACTTT. It specifies CASSPGLGYEQYF.

This clone appeared a few times. The gene calls are TRBV11-3 and TRBJ2-5; 8 nucleotides agree with TRBD1. This CDR3 is 15 amino acids long. Trimming took 5 bases from V and 3 from J; bases not matched to a gene: 8. Germline assignment: CDR1 SGHNT and CDR2 YENEEA. The CDR3 nucleotides are TGTGCCAGCAGCCCAGGGGGCATGGGGAAAGAGACCCAGTACTTC. Translating gives CASSPGGMGKETQYF.

This sequence joins TRBV29-1 and TRBJ2-1; possibly TRBD2 for D (5 bases). This CDR3 spans 14 amino acids. CDR1 is SQVTM, CDR2 ANQGSEA, per germline. V was pared by 2 bases and J by 3 bases, with 11 bases between. The DNA for the CDR3 is TGCAGCGTTGAACCGGACTTGAACTACAATGAGCAGTTCTTC. Amino acids: CSVEPDLNYNEQFF.

The CDR3 is CASSGQGAYEQYF. As DNA, the CDR3 is TGTGCCAGCAGTGGACAGGGGGCTTACGAGCAGTACTTC. The chain has TRBV7-9 and TRBJ2-7, with TRBD1 matching over 11 bases. The CDR3 runs to 13 residues. Losses at the gene ends were 6 bases for V and 4 bases for J; bases not matched to a gene: 2. Germline loops: CDR1 SEHNR, CDR2 FQNEAQ (reference sequence). Together with reference TRBV7-9 and TRBJ2-7, the CDR3 gives the full variable domain: DTGVSQNPRHKITKRGQNVTFRCDPISEHNRLYWYRQTLGQGPEFLTYFQNEAQLEKSRLLSDRFSAERPKGSFSTLEIQRTEQGDSAMYLCASSGQGAYEQYFGPGTRLTVT.

J is TRBJ2-5 and V is TRBV7-9; D possibly corresponds to TRBD1 (6 bases). The length of the CDR3 is 14 residues. Per the germline V gene, CDR1 is SEHNR and CDR2 is FQNEAQ (reference sequence). Trimming left V 5 bases short and J 4 bases short, with 14 bases between. This CDR3 is CASSIYRAGETQYF. DNA of the CDR3: TGTGCCAGCAGCATCTACAGGGCCGGAGAGACCCAGTACTTC.

The chain couples TRBV10-3 to TRBJ2-1, with no clear D. The CDR3 runs 14 residues. Trimming took off 3 bases at V and 3 bases at J, with 9 bases between the two ends. Germline CDR1 ENHRY, CDR2 SYGVKD. CDR3 in amino acids: CAISDSRSYNEQFF. The CDR3 DNA is TGTGCCATCAGTGACTCCCGCAGCTACAATGAGCAGTTCTTC.

The gene calls are TRBV19 and TRBJ1-1, with a weak D call TRBD1 (6 bases). The CDR3 is made up of 14 amino acids. Trimming left V 4 bases short and J 7 bases short, with 16 bases between. CDR1 and CDR2 (germline): LNHDA, SQIVND (reference sequence). CDR3 nucleotides: TGTGCCAGTAGTACCGACTACAGGGCTGGTGAAGCTTTCTTT. It specifies CASSTDYRAGEAFF.

CDR3 nucleotide sequence: TGTGCCTGGAGTGTACTAGCGGGAGACACCGGGGAGCTGTTTTTT. Encoded protein: CAWSVLAGDTGELFF. The rearrangement links TRBV30 to TRBJ2-2; TRBD2 agrees at 11 bases. V lost 0 bases and J lost 3; bases outside the gene matches: 0. Germline lookup yields CDR1 GTSNPN and CDR2 SVGIG (reference sequence). The length of the CDR3 is 15 residues. Using reference TRBV30 and TRBJ2-2 for the parts outside the CDR3, the full variable domain is SQTIHQWPATLVQPVGSPLSLECTVEGTSNPNLYWYRQAAGRGLQLLFYSVGIGQISSEVPQNLSASRPQDRQFILSSKKLLLSDSGFYLCAWSVLAGDTGELFFGEGSRLTVL.

The rearrangement joins TRBV29-1 to TRBJ2-7; 7 bases agree with TRBD2. In germline, CDR1 is SQVTM, CDR2 ANQGSEA. This CDR3 comprises 14 residues. The J segment lost 5 bases and the V segment lost 6 bases, leaving 13 bases of the junction unmatched. CDR3 residues: CSVELTRLANEQYF. CDR3 nucleotides: TGCAGCGTCGAATTAACTAGACTAGCAAACGAGCAGTACTTC.

V is TRBV4-3 and J is TRBJ2-7; 11 bases map to TRBD1. This CDR3 spans 19 amino acids. The ends lost 0 bases at V and 1 base at J; junction bases unmatched: 11. Germline V gene sequence: CDR1 LGHNA, CDR2 YSLEER. The CDR3 spells CASSQDSPLGQGVSYEQYF. The CDR3 DNA sequence: TGCGCCAGCAGCCAAGATAGCCCTTTGGGACAGGGGGTATCCTACGAGCAGTACTTC.

The V call is TRBV6-5, the J call TRBJ2-7, with 8 bases aligning to TRBD1. CDR3 length: 15 amino acids. Germline V gene sequence: CDR1 MNHEY, CDR2 SVGAGI. V shed 0 bases, J shed 3 bases, and the junction held 4 bases outside the gene matches. As DNA, the CDR3 is TGTGCCAGCAGTTACTCGGTGGGGACAGGCTACGAGCAGTACTTC. Translating gives CASSYSVGTGYEQYF.

The chain combines TRBV6-6 with TRBJ2-1, with 7 nucleotides matching TRBD1. The CDR3 length is 15 residues. CDR1 is MNHNY, CDR2 SVGAGI, per germline (reference sequence). J lost 0 bases, V lost 4 bases, and 3 bases had no gene match. As DNA, the CDR3 is TGTGCCAGCAGTTTACAGGGGAGCTCCTACAATGAGCAGTTCTTC. Its protein is CASSLQGSSYNEQFF.

The genes are TRBV7-8 and TRBJ2-7; TRBD1 is a possible D gene (6 bases). CDR1 is SGHVS and CDR2 is FQNEAQ in the germline V gene. The CDR3 runs 15 residues. V shed 7 bases and J shed 1 base, with 17 bases lying between them. CDR3 bases: TGTGCCAGCACCCTGGGGGCAGGCGATTCCTACGAGCAGTACTTC. It specifies CASTLGAGDSYEQYF.

This clone occurred once. V gene TRBV6-1 combines with J gene TRBJ2-1, with 15 bases aligning to TRBD2. Germline trimming cut 2 bases from V and 6 bases from J; bases unmatched to any gene: 11. The length of the CDR3 is 19 residues. From germline, CDR1 is MNHNS and CDR2 SASEGT. The CDR3 loop reads CASSERTSGRAVVGNEQFF. The CDR3 DNA reads as TGTGCCAGCAGTGAAAGGACTAGCGGGAGGGCCGTGGTTGGCAATGAGCAGTTCTTC.

This clone was found once. The chain couples TRBV19 to TRBJ2-1, with 8 bases lining up with TRBD1. The trim removed 5 bases at V and 6 bases at J, leaving 6 bases unmatched. The length of the CDR3 is 14 residues. Germline V gene sequence: CDR1 LNHDA, CDR2 SQIVND (reference sequence). The CDR3 DNA reads as TGTGCCAGTAGTCTTGGACAGGGTTTCAATGAGCAGTTCTTC. Its protein is CASSLGQGFNEQFF.

This chain joins TRBV29-1 and TRBJ2-5; possibly TRBD2 for D (7 bases). CDR3 length equals 14 residues. Looked up from germline, CDR1 is SQVTM and CDR2 is ANQGSEA. V lost 7 bases to trimming and J lost 5 bases, with 20 bases between them. DNA of the CDR3: TGCAGCGGATGGGGAGGGGGAATATACGAGACCCAGTACTTC. It is translated as CSGWGGGIYETQYF.